This T cell receptor beta chain was obtained from a study of control samples from healthy donors and cancer patients. The CDR3 loop spans 13 amino acids. V dropped 10 bases and J dropped 3; count of bases not matched to a gene: 8. Germline-derived CDR1 and CDR2 are SGHNT and YYREEE (reference sequence). Clones were read by immunoSEQ multiplex PCR, and TCRdb kept only the in-frame ones, dropping some. This table holds some 100,000 clones, 80% to 90% found once. The sequence was collected from a man aged 25 to 40 in good health. The specimen was blood. The J gene is TRBJ2-7, the V gene TRBV5-4; TRBD1 aligns across 9 bases. This chain's CDR3 is CAAHRDRVYEQYF. The DNA of the CDR3 is TGTGCCGCCCACCGGGACAGGGTCTACGAGCAGTACTTC.